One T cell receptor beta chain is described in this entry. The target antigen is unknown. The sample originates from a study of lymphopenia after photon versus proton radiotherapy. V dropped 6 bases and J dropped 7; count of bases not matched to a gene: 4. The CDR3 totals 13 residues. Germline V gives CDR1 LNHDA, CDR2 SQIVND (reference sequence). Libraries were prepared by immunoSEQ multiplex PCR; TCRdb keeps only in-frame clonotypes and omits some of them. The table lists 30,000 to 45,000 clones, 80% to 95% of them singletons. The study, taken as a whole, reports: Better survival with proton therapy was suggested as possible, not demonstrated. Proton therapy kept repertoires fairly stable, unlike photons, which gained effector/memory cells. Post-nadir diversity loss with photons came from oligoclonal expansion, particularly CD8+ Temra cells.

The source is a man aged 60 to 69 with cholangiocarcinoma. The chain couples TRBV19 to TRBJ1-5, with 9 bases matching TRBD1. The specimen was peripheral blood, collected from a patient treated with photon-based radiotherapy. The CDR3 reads CASRDRGEQPQHF. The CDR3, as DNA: TGTGCCAGTAGGGACAGGGGAGAACAGCCCCAGCATTTT.